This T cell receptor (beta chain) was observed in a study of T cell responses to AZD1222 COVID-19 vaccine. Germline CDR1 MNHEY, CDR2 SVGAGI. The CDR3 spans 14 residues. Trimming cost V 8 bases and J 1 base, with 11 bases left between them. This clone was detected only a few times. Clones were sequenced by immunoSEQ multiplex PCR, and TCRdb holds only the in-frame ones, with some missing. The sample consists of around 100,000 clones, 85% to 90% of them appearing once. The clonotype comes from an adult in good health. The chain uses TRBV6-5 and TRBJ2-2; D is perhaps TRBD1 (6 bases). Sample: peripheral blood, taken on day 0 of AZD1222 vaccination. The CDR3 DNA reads TGTGCCAGCGGGTTGACAGGGAACACCGGGGAGCTGTTTTTT. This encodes CASGLTGNTGELFF.